Listed below are T cell receptor beta chains from one sample, sequenced in a study of neoadjuvant anti-PD-1 for oral cavity cancer. Using immunoSEQ multiplex PCR, the repertoire was profiled, and TCRdb retains in-frame clones only, with some absent. The data show tens of thousands of clones, about four fifths seen once. The input for sequencing was PBMCs, taken before nivolumab (anti-PD-1) treatment. The receptors shown here come from a person aged 40 to 85 with oral cavity squamous cell carcinoma. Both conserved end residues are part of each CDR3. A D gene is named only where the DNA matches it firmly. Size is omitted from some rows. Given values are once, few, many or a class for expanded clones.

>.|.|TRBJ2-1|TRBV5-1
CASSKTHYNEQFF
TGCGCCAGCAGCAAGACGCACTACAATGAGCAGTTCTTC
>.|.|TRBJ1-5|TRBV5-1
CASSLGPVRNQPQHF
TGCGCCAGCAGCTTGGGGCCAGTTCGCAATCAGCCCCAGCATTTT
>.|TRBD1|TRBJ2-2|TRBV7-2
CASSHRTGMNTGELFF
TGTGCCAGCAGCCATCGGACAGGAATGAACACCGGGGAGCTGTTTTTT
>few|.|TRBJ1-2|TRBV7-9
CASSPQDYGYTF
TGTGCCAGCAGCCCACAGGACTATGGCTACACCTTC
>once|TRBD2|TRBJ2-7|TRBV2
CASSEARGGYEQYF
TGTGCCAGCAGTGAAGCCCGCGGGGGATACGAGCAGTACTTC
>.|.|TRBJ1-1|TRBV6-1
CASTLTGGAEAFF
TGTGCCAGCACCCTGACAGGCGGCGCTGAAGCTTTCTTT
>.|.|TRBJ1-6|TRBV25-1
CASSPGQIYNSPLHF
TGTGCCAGCAGTCCCGGACAGATCTATAATTCACCCCTCCACTTT
>.|TRBD1|TRBJ1-3|TRBV19
CASSTRDRGAGNTIYF
TGTGCCAGTAGTACCCGGGACAGGGGGGCTGGAAACACCATATATTTT
>.|TRBD1|TRBJ2-2|TRBV4-1
CASRSSQGRDTGELFF
TGCGCCAGCAGGTCTTCACAGGGGCGCGACACCGGGGAGCTGTTTTTT
>.|TRBD1|TRBJ2-7|TRBV7-3
CASSLKGDSTYEQYF
TGTGCCAGCAGCTTAAAGGGGGACAGTACCTACGAGCAGTACTTC
>few|TRBD1|TRBJ1-2|TRBV7-2
CASSSSGTGMYGYTF
TGTGCCAGCAGTTCCTCCGGGACAGGGATGTATGGCTACACCTTC
>few|TRBD2|TRBJ2-2|TRBV7-9
CASSPRGGNTGELFF
TGTGCCAGCAGCCCGCGGGGGGGGAACACCGGGGAGCTGTTTTTT
>once|.|TRBJ2-7|TRBV11-1
CASSRQTTSSYEQYF
TGTGCCAGCAGCCGACAGACGACCAGCTCCTACGAGCAGTACTTC
>.|.|TRBJ1-2|TRBV11-2
CASSLGTHLRQNYGYTF
TGTGCCAGCAGCTTAGGGACGCACTTGAGACAGAACTATGGCTACACCTTC
>.|.|TRBJ2-5|TRBV4-1
CASSQDRGRQTQYF
TGCGCCAGCAGCCAAGATAGGGGCCGACAGACCCAGTACTTC
>.|.|TRBJ1-1|TRBV5-1
CASSPRAGRTNTEAFF
TGCGCCAGCAGCCCGCGCGCGGGCCGGACTAACACTGAAGCTTTCTTT
>once|TRBD2|TRBJ2-5|TRBV4-2
CASSQGGGLAAQETQYF
TGTGCCAGCAGCCAAGGAGGAGGACTAGCGGCCCAAGAGACCCAGTACTTC
>.|.|TRBJ2-5|TRBV7-9
CASSLAGTRETQYF
TGTGCCAGCAGCCTTGCAGGGACCCGGGAGACCCAGTACTTC
>.|TRBD2|TRBJ2-2|TRBV28
CASSSSGSGTGELFF
TGTGCCAGCAGTTCTAGCGGGAGCGGCACCGGGGAGCTGTTTTTT
>.|.|TRBJ2-5|TRBV6-1
CASSEAANGKETQYF
TGTGCCAGCAGTGAAGCCGCTAATGGAAAAGAGACCCAGTACTTC
>.|TRBD2|TRBJ2-2|TRBV5-4
CASSPPLAGGTGELFF
TGTGCCAGCAGCCCACCCCTAGCGGGAGGAACCGGGGAGCTGTTTTTT
>.|.|TRBJ1-4|TRBV6-5
CASSYPGGGKEKLFF
TGTGCCAGCAGTTACCCGGGGGGGGGTAAAGAAAAACTGTTTTTT
>.|.|TRBJ2-6|TRBV25-1
CASSEGAPSSGANVLTF
TGTGCCAGCAGTGAAGGGGCCCCCTCCTCTGGGGCCAACGTCCTGACTTTC
>once|.|TRBJ1-2|TRBV5-6
CASSLATANYGYTF
TGTGCCAGCAGCTTGGCGACGGCGAACTATGGCTACACCTTC
>once|.|TRBJ2-1|TRBV27
CASSPPRGGDEQFF
TGTGCCAGCAGTCCCCCAAGGGGGGGGGATGAGCAGTTCTTC
>.|TRBD1|TRBJ1-1|TRBV6-5
CASGQGLVRNTEAFF
TGTGCCAGCGGACAGGGCCTAGTTAGGAACACTGAAGCTTTCTTT
>.|.|TRBJ1-5|TRBV19
CASSIYGPSNQPQHF
TGTGCCAGTAGTATATACGGCCCTAGCAATCAGCCCCAGCATTTT
>.|TRBD1|TRBJ1-1|TRBV30
CAWSRQGDTEAFF
TGTGCCTGGAGCCGACAGGGGGACACTGAAGCTTTCTTT
>.|.|TRBJ2-3|TRBV7-2
CASSPFTDTQYF
TGTGCCAGCAGCCCCTTCACAGATACGCAGTATTTT
>.|.|TRBJ1-5|TRBV27
CASSSPWKDNQPQHF
TGTGCCAGCAGTTCACCATGGAAGGACAATCAGCCCCAGCATTTT
>once|.|TRBJ1-1|TRBV29-1
CSVGRADTEAFF
TGCAGCGTTGGCCGTGCGGACACTGAAGCTTTCTTT
>.|.|TRBJ1-4|TRBV19
CASSKRADTGLEKLFF
TGTGCCAGTAGTAAAAGGGCGGACACGGGGCTTGAAAAACTGTTTTTT
>.|.|TRBJ1-4|TRBV6-6
CASSPLGEKLFF
TGTGCCAGCAGTCCCCTGGGGGAAAAACTGTTTTTT
>few|TRBD1|TRBJ1-1|TRBV13
CASSLAQGVEAFF
TGTGCCAGCAGCTTAGCACAGGGGGTTGAAGCTTTCTTT
>.|TRBD1|TRBJ2-7|TRBV27
CASRKTLTGPEYEQYF
TGTGCCAGCAGGAAAACTTTGACAGGGCCTGAGTACGAGCAGTACTTC
>.|.|TRBJ2-1|TRBV7-2
CASSPLGGGTYNEQFF
TGTGCCAGCAGCCCGCTCGGTGGGGGGACCTACAATGAGCAGTTCTTC
>.|.|TRBJ2-3|TRBV30
CAWSVNQDPDTQYF
TGTGCCTGGAGTGTAAACCAGGACCCAGATACGCAGTATTTT
>once|.|TRBJ1-2|TRBV7-3
CASSFGGGAYGYTF
TGTGCCAGCAGCTTCGGCGGGGGCGCTTATGGCTACACCTTC
>.|.|TRBJ1-2|TRBV19
CASSLGGGYTF
TGTGCCAGTAGTCTTGGGGGAGGCTACACCTTC
>.|.|TRBJ2-1|TRBV10-3
CANGQFNNEQFF
TGTGCCAACGGACAGTTTAACAATGAGCAGTTCTTC